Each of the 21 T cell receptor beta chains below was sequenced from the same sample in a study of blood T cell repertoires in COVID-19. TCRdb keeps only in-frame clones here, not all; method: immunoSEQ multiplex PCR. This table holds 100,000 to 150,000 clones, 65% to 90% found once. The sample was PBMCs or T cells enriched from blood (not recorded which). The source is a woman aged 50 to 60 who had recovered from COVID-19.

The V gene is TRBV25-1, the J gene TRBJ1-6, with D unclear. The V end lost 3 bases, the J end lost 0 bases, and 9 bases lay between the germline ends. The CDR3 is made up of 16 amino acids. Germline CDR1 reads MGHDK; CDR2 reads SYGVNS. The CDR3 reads CASSDFGISYNSPLHF. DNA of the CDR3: TGTGCCAGCAGTGATTTCGGGATCTCCTATAATTCACCCCTCCACTTT.

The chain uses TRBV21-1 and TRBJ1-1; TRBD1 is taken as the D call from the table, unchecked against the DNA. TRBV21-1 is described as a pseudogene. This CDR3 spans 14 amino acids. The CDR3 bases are TGTGCCAGCAGCGCCCCGGACAGGGGCACTGAAGCTTTCTTT. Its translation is CASSAPDRGTEAFF.

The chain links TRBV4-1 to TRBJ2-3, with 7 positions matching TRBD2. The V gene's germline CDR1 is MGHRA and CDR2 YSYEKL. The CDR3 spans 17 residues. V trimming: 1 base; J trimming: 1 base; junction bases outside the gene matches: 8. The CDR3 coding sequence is TGCGCCAGCAGCCAAGTGGATGCGGGGGAGGGCACAGATACGCAGTATTTT. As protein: CASSQVDAGEGTDTQYF.

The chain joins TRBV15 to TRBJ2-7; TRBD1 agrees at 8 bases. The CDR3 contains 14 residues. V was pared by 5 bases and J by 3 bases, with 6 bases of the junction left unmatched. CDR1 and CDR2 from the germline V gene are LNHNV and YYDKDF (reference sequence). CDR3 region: CATSVRQGNYEQYF. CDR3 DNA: TGTGCCACCAGCGTCAGACAGGGGAACTACGAGCAGTACTTC.

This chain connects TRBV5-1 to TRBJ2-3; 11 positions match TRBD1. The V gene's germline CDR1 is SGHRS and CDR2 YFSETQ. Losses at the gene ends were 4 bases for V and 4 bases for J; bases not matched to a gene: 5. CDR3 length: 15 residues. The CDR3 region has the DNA TGCGCCAGCAGCATGGACAGGGGGCGTTCAGATACGCAGTATTTT. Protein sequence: CASSMDRGRSDTQYF.

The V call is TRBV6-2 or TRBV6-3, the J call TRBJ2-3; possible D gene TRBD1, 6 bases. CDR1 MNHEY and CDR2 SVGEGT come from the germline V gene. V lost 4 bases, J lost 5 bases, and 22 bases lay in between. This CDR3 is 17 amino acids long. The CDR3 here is CASSSPETGAHLDTQYF. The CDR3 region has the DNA TGTGCCAGCAGTTCACCCGAGACAGGTGCTCACCTAGATACGCAGTATTTT.

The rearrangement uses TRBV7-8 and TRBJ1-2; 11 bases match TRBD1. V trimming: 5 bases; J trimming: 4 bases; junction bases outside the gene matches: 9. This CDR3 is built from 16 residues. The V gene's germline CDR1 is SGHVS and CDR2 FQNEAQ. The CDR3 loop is CASSPSRTGGIYGYTF. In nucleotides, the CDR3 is TGTGCCAGCAGCCCGAGTAGGACAGGGGGCATCTATGGCTACACCTTC.

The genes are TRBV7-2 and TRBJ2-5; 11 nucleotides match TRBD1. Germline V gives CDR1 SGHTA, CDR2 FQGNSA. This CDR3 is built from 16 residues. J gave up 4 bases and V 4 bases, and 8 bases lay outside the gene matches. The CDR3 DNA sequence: TGTGCCAGCAGCTCTTTTACCGGGACAGGGGGAGAGACCCAGTACTTC. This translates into CASSSFTGTGGETQYF.

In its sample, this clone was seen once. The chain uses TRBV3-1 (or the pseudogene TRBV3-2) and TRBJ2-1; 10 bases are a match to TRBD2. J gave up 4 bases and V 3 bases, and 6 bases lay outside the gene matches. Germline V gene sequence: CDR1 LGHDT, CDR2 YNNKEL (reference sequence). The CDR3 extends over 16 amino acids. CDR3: CASSQVAGLAYNEQFF. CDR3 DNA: TGTGCCAGCAGCCAGGTCGCGGGACTAGCGTACAATGAGCAGTTCTTC.

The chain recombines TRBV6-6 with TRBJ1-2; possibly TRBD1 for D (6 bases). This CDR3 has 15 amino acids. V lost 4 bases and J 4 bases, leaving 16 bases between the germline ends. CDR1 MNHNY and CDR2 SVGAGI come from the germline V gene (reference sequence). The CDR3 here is CASSSDRRLGYGYTF. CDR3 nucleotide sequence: TGTGCCAGCAGTTCGGACAGAAGACTTGGCTATGGCTACACCTTC.

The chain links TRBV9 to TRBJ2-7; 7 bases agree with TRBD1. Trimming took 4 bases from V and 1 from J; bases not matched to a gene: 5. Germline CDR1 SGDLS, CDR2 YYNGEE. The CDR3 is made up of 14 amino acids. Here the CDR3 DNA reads TGTGCCAGCAGCAGAACAGGGGATTCCTACGAGCAGTACTTC. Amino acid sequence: CASSRTGDSYEQYF.

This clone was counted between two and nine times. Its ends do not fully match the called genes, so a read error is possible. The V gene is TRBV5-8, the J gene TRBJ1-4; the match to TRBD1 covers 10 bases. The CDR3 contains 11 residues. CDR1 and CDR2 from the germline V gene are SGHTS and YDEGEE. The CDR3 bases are TGTGCCAGCAGCCCAACCGGGACAGGGGTTTTT. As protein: CASSPTGTGVF.

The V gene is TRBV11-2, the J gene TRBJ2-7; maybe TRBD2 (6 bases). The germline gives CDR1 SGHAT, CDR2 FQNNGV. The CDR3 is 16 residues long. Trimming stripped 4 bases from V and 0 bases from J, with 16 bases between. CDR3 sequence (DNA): TGTGCCAGCAGCTCCCGCGCGGGGAGCTTCTCCTACGAGCAGTACTTC. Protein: CASSSRAGSFSYEQYF.

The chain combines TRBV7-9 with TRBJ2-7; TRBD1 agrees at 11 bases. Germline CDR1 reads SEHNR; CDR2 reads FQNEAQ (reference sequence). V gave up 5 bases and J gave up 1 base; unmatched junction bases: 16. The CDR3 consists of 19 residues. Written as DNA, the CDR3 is TGTGCCAGCAGCACCCTAGCGGGACAGGGGGTGAAAGGGTCCTACGAGCAGTACTTC. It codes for CASSTLAGQGVKGSYEQYF.

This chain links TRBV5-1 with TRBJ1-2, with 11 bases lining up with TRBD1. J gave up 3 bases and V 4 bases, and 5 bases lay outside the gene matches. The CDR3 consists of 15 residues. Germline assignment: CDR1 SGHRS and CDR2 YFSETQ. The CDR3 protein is CASSGQGALDYGYTF. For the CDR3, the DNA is TGCGCCAGCAGCGGACAGGGGGCGCTTGACTATGGCTACACCTTC.

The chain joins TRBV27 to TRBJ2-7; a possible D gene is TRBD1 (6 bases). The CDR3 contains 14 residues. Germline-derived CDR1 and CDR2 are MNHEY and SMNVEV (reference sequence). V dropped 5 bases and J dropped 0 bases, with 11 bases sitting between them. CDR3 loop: CASSEDRSSYEQYF. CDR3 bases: TGTGCCAGCAGTGAAGACAGGAGCTCCTACGAGCAGTACTTC.

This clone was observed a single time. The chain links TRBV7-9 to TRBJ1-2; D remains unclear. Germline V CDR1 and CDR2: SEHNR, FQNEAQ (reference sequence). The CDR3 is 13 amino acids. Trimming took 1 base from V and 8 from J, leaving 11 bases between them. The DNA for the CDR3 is TGTGCCAGCAGCTTAGTTCCCAGAAAAGGCTACACCTTC. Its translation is CASSLVPRKGYTF.

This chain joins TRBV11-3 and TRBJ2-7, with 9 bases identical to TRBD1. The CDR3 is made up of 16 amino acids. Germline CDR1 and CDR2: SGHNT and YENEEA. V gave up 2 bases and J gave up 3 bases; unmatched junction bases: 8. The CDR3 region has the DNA TGTGCCAGCAGCTTATTTTCTTCGGGACAGGGCTACGAGCAGTACTTC. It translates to CASSLFSSGQGYEQYF.

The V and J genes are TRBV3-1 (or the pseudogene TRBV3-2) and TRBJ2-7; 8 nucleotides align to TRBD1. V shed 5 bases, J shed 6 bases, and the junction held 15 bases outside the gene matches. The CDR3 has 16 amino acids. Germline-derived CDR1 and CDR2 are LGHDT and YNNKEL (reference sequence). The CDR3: CASSEWGQGAFLEQYF. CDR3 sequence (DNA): TGTGCCAGCAGCGAATGGGGGCAGGGGGCGTTTCTCGAGCAGTACTTC.

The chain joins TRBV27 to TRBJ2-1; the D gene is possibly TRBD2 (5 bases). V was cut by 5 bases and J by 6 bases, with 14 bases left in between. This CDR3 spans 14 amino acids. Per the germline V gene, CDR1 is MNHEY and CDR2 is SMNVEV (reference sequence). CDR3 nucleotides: TGTGCCAGCAGTATACCAGGACTCCCCAATGAGCAGTTCTTC. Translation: CASSIPGLPNEQFF.

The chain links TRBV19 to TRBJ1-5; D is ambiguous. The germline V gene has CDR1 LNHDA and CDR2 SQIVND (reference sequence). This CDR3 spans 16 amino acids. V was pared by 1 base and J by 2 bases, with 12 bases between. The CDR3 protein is CASSIVTGGGNQPQHF. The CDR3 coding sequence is TGTGCCAGTAGTATAGTGACGGGCGGGGGCAATCAGCCCCAGCATTTT.